This entry concerns a single T cell receptor (beta chain). This clonotype has a handful of counts. Its antigen has not been determined. The input lacks base qualities; no much larger clone sits a single base away. This sample was included in a study of T cells after yellow fever vaccination (dated by TCRdb to about 2019). Regarding the research as a whole: The SMART-Seq v4 Ultra Low Input RNA kit was used to prepare libraries from fractions with low cell numbers. To track T-cell clones before and after primary and booster YFV17D yellow fever vaccination, bulk TCR alpha and beta repertoires were sequenced longitudinally. The cohort comprised two healthy male donors, one aged 18 to 30 and one aged 30 to 40 years. Blood was collected at multiple timepoints before and after primary and secondary immunization, and bulk PBMC replicates and cell subsets were isolated. On the study overall, not on this receptor specifically: Most clones expanded after primary vaccination were re-detected after the booster (just under 97% of CD4 and around 88% of CD8), suggesting broad memory maintenance. The secondary T-cell response was weaker than the primary response but faster, peaking on day 5 instead of day 15. Because only a couple of donors were included in the study, the extent to which the findings can be generalized is limited. A small share of clonotypes was detected in both CD4 and CD8 compartments, with the overlap likely arising from convergent recombination. Because abundant contaminating clonotypes from the bulk population could be contained in FACS-sorted repertoires, computational filtering was required.

The label giving this sample's treatment or condition can be read as: live attenuated yellow fever vaccine strain. At each blood-draw timepoint, two biological replicates of bulk PBMCs were collected. PBMCs were isolated from peripheral blood using a standard Ficoll-Paque protocol. RNA was extracted with TriZol from bulk PBMCs, CD4 and CD8 fractions, and dextramer-positive and dextramer-negative fractions. TCR cDNA was synthesized by 5'RACE template switching, through which a universal primer site and unique molecular identifiers were introduced. Priming of cDNA synthesis was performed from both the TCR alpha and TCR beta constant segments. Two PCR steps were used to amplify libraries, with sample barcodes and sequencing adapters being added in the second step. Sequencing of libraries was done on Illumina HiSeq 2500 (2x100 bp) or NovaSeq (2x150 bp). Processing in the source paper ran as follows. Reads were demultiplexed and collapsed into UMI consensus sequences with MIGEC, and V(D)J alignment was performed with MiXCR. Vaccine-responding clonotypes were defined with edgeR using replicate PBMC samples, requiring FDR below 0.01 and a log2 fold change above 5 up to day 15. Each bulk clonotype received a CD4 or CD8 identity based on whether the sequenced CD4 or CD8 repertoire contained that clonotype at higher abundance. Using fastp trimming at Q25 and MiXCR clonotype assembly, TCRdb reanalyzed the public sequencing data and kept in-frame beta chains. For every CDR3 protein sequence, its rows merge into one entry that carries the most common genes and DNA. TCRdb's processing, not the study's, gives the V and J calls here. A total of 300,000 or so distinct CDR3 sequences appear in this sample, roughly 7.5% of them only once. In total, the top ten clones hold 17% of the sample.

The germline V gene supplies CDR1 MDHEN and CDR2 SYDVKM. CDR3 length: 16 amino acids, cysteine to phenylalanine. Of all the DNA, just the CDR3 is kept, 48 bases in frame from base 1. Trimming removed 3 bases from V and 6 bases from J; the gene matches leave 9 bases unexplained. The TCR originated in a man between 18 and 35 years old who received the YFV17D yellow fever vaccine. This chain joins TRBV28 to TRBJ2-1, and TRBD2 matches 9 of the central bases. The sample here was PBMCs, taken 35 to 50 days after the first yellow fever vaccination. The CDR3 in this case is CASSFPGGGGANEQFF. In nucleotide form, the sequence is TGTGCCAGCAGTTTTCCCGGGGGCGGGGGGGCCAATGAGCAGTTCTTC.